The clone carrying this TCR beta chain was detected a few times. Its antigen is as yet unknown. TCRdb fed the 5' RACE reads into MiXCR, producing one record per CDR3 protein. This table has hundreds of thousands of distinct CDR3 sequences, 20% to 25% appearing once. The source of the sample is a study of T-cell memory formation after mild COVID-19. Study details: Largely donor-specific TCR clusters were found. Points from the study as a whole: Contracting clones localized mainly to CM and EM when CD4+ and mainly to EMRA when CD8+. Clones contracting across day 15 to 85 had a balanced CD4/CD8 profile; later expanding clones leaned CD4+. SARS-CoV-2 specificity of second-wave clones peaking day 37 was unconfirmed.

The sequenced sample was PBMCs or a T cell subset sorted from them (not recorded which). The sequence came from an adult woman who had mild COVID-19 (a few samples of this study predate the infection). Cell type and time point are not known.

The CDR3 nucleotides are TGTGCCAGCAGCCAGGGGACTGACATGAACACTGAAGCTTTCTTT. This gives the protein CASSQGTDMNTEAFF. The V and J genes are TRBV3-1 and TRBJ1-1; D may be TRBD1 (5 bases). Trimming cost V 3 bases and J 0 bases, with 11 bases left between them. CDR1 LGHDT and CDR2 YNNKEL come from the germline V gene (reference sequence). The CDR3 consists of 15 residues.